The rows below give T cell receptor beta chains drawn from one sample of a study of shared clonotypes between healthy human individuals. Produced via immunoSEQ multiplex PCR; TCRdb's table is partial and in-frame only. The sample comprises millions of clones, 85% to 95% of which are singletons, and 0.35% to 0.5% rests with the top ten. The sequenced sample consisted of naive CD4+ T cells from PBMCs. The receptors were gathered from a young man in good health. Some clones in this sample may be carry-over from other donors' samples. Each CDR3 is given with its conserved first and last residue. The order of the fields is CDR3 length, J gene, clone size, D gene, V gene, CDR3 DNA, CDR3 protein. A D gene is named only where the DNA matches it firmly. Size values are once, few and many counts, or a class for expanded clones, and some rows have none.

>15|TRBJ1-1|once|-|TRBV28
TGTGCCAGCAGTTTATCCGGGGGCAGCTGGACTGAAGCTTTCTTT
CASSLSGGSWTEAFF
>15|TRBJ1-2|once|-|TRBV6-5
TGTGCCAGCAGGGACCGGGCCGACACTAACTATGGCTACACCTTC
CASRDRADTNYGYTF
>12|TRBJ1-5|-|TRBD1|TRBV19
TGTGCCAGTCAGGGGGCCGGTCAGCCCCAGCATTTT
CASQGAGQPQHF
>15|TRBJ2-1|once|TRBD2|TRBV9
TGTGCCAGCAGCCTCGGACTAGCGGCCTACAATGAGCAGTTCTTC
CASSLGLAAYNEQFF
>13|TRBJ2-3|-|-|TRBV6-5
TGTGCCAGCAGTATAAAGGGTACAGATACGCAGTATTTT
CASSIKGTDTQYF
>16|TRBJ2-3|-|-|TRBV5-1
TGCGCCAGCAGCCTCCCGGAGGGGCGGAGGACAGATACGCAGTATTTT
CASSLPEGRRTDTQYF
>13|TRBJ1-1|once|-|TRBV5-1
TGCGCCAGCAGCTTGTCTCTGAACACTGAAGCTTTCTTT
CASSLSLNTEAFF
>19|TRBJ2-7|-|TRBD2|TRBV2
TGTGCCAGCAGTGAAGTTATCCCGGGACTAGCGGGGGGCCTCTACGAGCAGTACTTC
CASSEVIPGLAGGLYEQYF
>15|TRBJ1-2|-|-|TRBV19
TGTGCCAGTAGTTCCCAGGGAGGTGGTAACTATGGCTACACCTTC
CASSSQGGGNYGYTF
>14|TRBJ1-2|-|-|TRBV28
TGTGCCAGCACCACCCGACAGGAAAACTATGGCTACACCTTC
CASTTRQENYGYTF
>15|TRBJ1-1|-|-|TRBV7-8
TGTGCCAGCAGCTTAGGGCGGGCCCTGAACACTGAAGCTTTCTTT
CASSLGRALNTEAFF
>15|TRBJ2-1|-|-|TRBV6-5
TGTGCCAGCAGTTACTCGAGCTCACTTAACAATGAGCAGTTCTTC
CASSYSSSLNNEQFF